The 6 T cell receptor beta chains below all came from one sample that was sequenced in a study of metastatic and nonmetastatic thyroid tumors. Patients were all untreated before their thyroid surgery. TCRdb re-called clones from the PCR reads using MiXCR. The table includes about 22,000 clones, about 17% detected once. Sequenced material: adjacent normal tissue. Receptors were obtained from a male donor with papillary thyroid cancer or a benign thyroid nodule (not recorded which). Some clones in this sample may be carry-over from other donors' samples.

This clone occurred a few times. A much larger clone sits a single nucleotide away, making a read error possible. This rearrangement joins TRBV29-1 to TRBJ2-2; D is unclear. The germline V and J ends were trimmed by 8 bases and 6 bases, with 13 bases remaining between them. Germline V CDR1 and CDR2: SQVTM, ANQGSEA. The CDR3 sequence is 12 residues long. The CDR3 sequence: CSSEERSGELFF. Written as DNA, the CDR3 is TGCAGCTCTGAAGAACGATCCGGGGAGCTGTTTTTT.

This clone has only one observation. This may arise from a read error, as a much more abundant clone is one base away. V usage is TRBV7-9 and J usage is TRBJ2-5; 7 bases align to TRBD1. The CDR3 has 14 residues. The germline V gene encodes CDR1 SEHNR and CDR2 FQNEAQ (reference sequence). The CDR3 DNA follows: TGTGCCAGCAGCTTAGCAGGGGGCCAAGAGACCCATTACTTC. Its translation: CASSLAGGQETHYF.

By share of the sample, this clone is medium-sized. The J gene is TRBJ1-1, the V gene TRBV2, with unresolved D. V was shortened by 8 bases and J by 4 bases, with 14 bases between the two germline ends. The CDR3 has 13 amino acids. CDR1 SNHLY and CDR2 FYNNEI come from the germline V gene. CDR3 amino acids: CASFWQEGTEAFF. The CDR3 DNA reads TGTGCCAGCTTTTGGCAAGAGGGCACTGAAGCTTTCTTT.

This clone was detected only a few times. The V gene is TRBV2, the J gene TRBJ2-7, with a possible D match to TRBD1 (6 bases). Germline CDR1 reads SNHLY; CDR2 reads FYNNEI. This CDR3 spans 14 amino acids. Deletions cut 8 bases from V and 3 bases from J, with 17 bases between. CDR3 residues: CASLSRDTYYEQYF. As DNA, the CDR3 is TGTGCCAGCTTAAGCCGGGACACTTACTACGAGCAGTACTTC.

This clone was recorded once. The chain has TRBV20-1 and TRBJ2-3; perhaps TRBD2 as D (6 bases). Germline lookup yields CDR1 DFQATT and CDR2 SNEGSKA (reference sequence). CDR3 length equals 16 residues. V was clipped by 3 bases and J by 4 bases, with 20 bases between them. CDR3 protein: CSARGLTSGSSDTQYF. The CDR3 DNA is TGCAGTGCTAGGGGTTTGACTAGTGGGAGTTCAGATACGCAGTATTTT.

There are many counts of this clone. This chain links TRBV19 with TRBJ1-5; D might be TRBD1 (5 bases). The germline V gene encodes CDR1 LNHDA and CDR2 SQIVND (reference sequence). This CDR3 comprises 15 residues. Trimming took 5 bases from V and 0 from J, leaving 11 bases between them. CDR3 region: CASSSTVTSNQPQHF. The CDR3 DNA follows: TGTGCCAGTAGTTCGACAGTTACTAGCAATCAGCCCCAGCATTTT.